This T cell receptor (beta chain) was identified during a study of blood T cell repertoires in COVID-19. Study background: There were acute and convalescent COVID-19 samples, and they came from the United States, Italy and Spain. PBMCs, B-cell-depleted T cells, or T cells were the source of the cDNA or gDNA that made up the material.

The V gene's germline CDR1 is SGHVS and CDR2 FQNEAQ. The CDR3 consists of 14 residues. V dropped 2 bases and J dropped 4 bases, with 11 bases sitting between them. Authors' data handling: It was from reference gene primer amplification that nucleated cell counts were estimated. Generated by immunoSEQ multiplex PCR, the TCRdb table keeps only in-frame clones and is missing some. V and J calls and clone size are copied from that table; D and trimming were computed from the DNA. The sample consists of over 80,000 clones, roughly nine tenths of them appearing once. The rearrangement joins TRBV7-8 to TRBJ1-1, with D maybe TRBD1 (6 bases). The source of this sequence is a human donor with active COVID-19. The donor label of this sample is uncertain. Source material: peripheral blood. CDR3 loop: CASSLNRGSTEAFF. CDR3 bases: TGTGCCAGCAGCTTAAATAGGGGGAGCACTGAAGCTTTCTTT.